This T cell receptor (delta chain) stems from a study of gamma-delta T cells after stem cell transplantation (dated by TCRdb to 2016 to 2017). The CDR3, cysteine through phenylalanine, is 19 amino acids long. Left in the record is the CDR3 DNA by itself, 57 bases read in frame from the first base. Based on the germline V gene, the CDR1 and CDR2 sequences are GEAIGNYY and EKD. V has 0 bases trimmed and J has 0 bases trimmed; junction bases matching no gene number 15. Comment on this clone: Its antigen is currently not known. With only one base between it and a far larger clone, this is likely a read error. The same CDR3 is also encoded by other DNA sequences in this sample.

Library construction relied on RT-PCR. Sequencer: Illumina MiSeq. TCRdb reprocessed the public data with the CATT caller; entries with the same nucleotide sequence were combined afterwards. Recorded for this sample are approximately 3,000 delta-chain clones; 2.5% to 3% of them occurred a single time. Together, the top ten hold more than 25% of the sample. Sequences were obtained from gamma-delta T cells. The TCR was taken from a human donor. It is not recorded whose cells these are; they may come from a transplant donor. Recombination linked TRDV2 to TRDJ1, and 7 junctional nucleotides match TRDD3. The base sequence is TGTGCCTGTGACACCGTTTTGCCTGGGGGGTCCTCGTACACCGATAAACTCATCTTT. Translated, it reads CACDTVLPGGSSYTDKLIF.